This record looks at one T cell receptor (beta chain) sequence and its context. The data belong to a study of T cell changes during pregnancy in multiple sclerosis. Clones were read by immunoSEQ multiplex PCR, and TCRdb kept only the in-frame ones, dropping some. The profile shows just over 80,000 clones, about 95% of them singletons. J lost 5 bases, V lost 3 bases, and 5 bases had no gene match. The CDR3 has 14 residues. The germline CDR1 and CDR2 sequences are LNHDA and SQIVND (reference sequence). The chain combines TRBV19 with TRBJ2-7, with 9 bases fitting TRBD1. The sequence was obtained from a female donor with multiple sclerosis, enrolled in a pregnancy study. This specimen consisted of peripheral blood, obtained in the second trimester of pregnancy. CDR3 loop: CASSMGQGLNEQYF. The DNA of the CDR3 is TGTGCCAGTAGTATGGGACAGGGCCTAAACGAGCAGTACTTC. The variable domain in full, completed from reference TRBV19 and TRBJ2-7, reads DGGITQSPKYLFRKEGQNVTLSCEQNLNHDAMYWYRQDPGQGLRLIYYSQIVNDFQKGDIAEGYSVSREKKESFPLTVTSAQKNPTAFYLCASSMGQGLNEQYFGPGTRLTVT.